This T cell receptor (beta chain) derives from a study of response to subunit inactivated influenza vaccine. Broader study findings: The study's authors posited that every seasonal influenza vaccination enlists few new T cells.

This CDR3 comprises 17 residues. The junction had 9 bases not matched to a gene; V was cut back by 3 bases and J by 5 bases. Germline V lookup: CDR1 SQVTM, CDR2 ANQGSEA. Each CDR3 protein gets one entry after TCRdb re-called the RT-PCR reads with MiXCR. The sample holds 550,000 to 800,000 distinct CDR3 sequences, approximately 15% seen once. This clonotype has a handful of counts. Its antigen is as yet unknown. This sequence was found in a man aged 50-59 years who received an inactivated influenza vaccine. The sample was PBMCs from blood, taken around two weeks before vaccination. The rearrangement joins TRBV29-1 to TRBJ2-3, with 15 bases fitting TRBD2. CDR3 nucleotides: TGCAGCGTTGAGGCCCCTGGACTAGCGGGAGGGCAAGATACGCAGTATTTT. Translation: CSVEAPGLAGGQDTQYF.